A selection of T cell receptor beta chains follows, all from one sample in a study of cytomegalovirus exposure and HLA in healthy donors. TCRdb's table, derived via immunoSEQ multiplex PCR, lists solely in-frame clones and lacks some. The sample consists of about 78,000 clones, 72% of them appearing once. Sequencing used PBMCs. These receptors were collected from a woman in her thirties or forties in good health and CMV-seropositive. CDR3s leave out the opening cysteine and the closing phenylalanine or tryptophan.

v_call cdr3_aa
TRBV7-9 SSSLVSGGTIYEQY
TRBV6-5 ASSYRGGNTEAF
TRBV2 ASSVGQGSYEQY
TRBV14 ASSQVGVPGQGLSYT
TRBV5-1 ASSPADFYEQY
TRBV28 ASSWGGEETQY
TRBV9 ASSGGQGADGYT
TRBV6-1 ASSARGLDSPLH
TRBV30 AWMGQLGNTIY
TRBV18 ASSPPNSDTDTQY
TRBV28 ASRRGTGELF
TRBV28 ASSLLGSFVRGNTEAF
TRBV4-1 ASSLRAGTGYGYT